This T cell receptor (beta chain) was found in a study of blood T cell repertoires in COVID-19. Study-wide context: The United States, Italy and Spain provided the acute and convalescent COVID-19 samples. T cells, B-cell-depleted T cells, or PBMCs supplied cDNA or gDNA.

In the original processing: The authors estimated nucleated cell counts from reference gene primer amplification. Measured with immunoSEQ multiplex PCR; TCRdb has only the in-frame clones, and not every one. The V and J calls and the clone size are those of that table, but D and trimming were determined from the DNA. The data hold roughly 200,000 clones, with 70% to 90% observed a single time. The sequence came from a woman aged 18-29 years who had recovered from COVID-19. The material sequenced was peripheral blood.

For the CDR3, the DNA is TGTGCCAGCAGCCCCGCAGGGGGATCCTACGAGCAGTACTTC. Translation: CASSPAGGSYEQYF. The chain combines TRBV7-2 with TRBJ2-7; 7 nucleotides match TRBD1. Germline V gives CDR1 SGHTA, CDR2 FQGNSA. The CDR3 has 14 residues. V gave up 5 bases and J gave up 1 base; unmatched junction bases: 5. Based on the CDR3 plus reference TRBV7-2 and TRBJ2-7, the full variable domain is GAGVSQSPSNKVTEKGKDVELRCDPISGHTALYWYRQSLGQGLEFLIYFQGNSAPDKSGLPSDRFSAERTGGSVSTLTIQRTQQEDSAVYLCASSPAGGSYEQYFGPGTRLTVT.